This entry describes one T cell receptor beta chain. This entry comes from a study of blood T cell repertoires in COVID-19. Overall study: Nucleic acid was either cDNA or gDNA, and it came from T cells, B-cell-depleted T cells, or PBMCs.

The assay was immunoSEQ multiplex PCR, and TCRdb's table has in-frame clones only and misses some. The table includes some 240,000 clones, 86% detected once. The sample taken for sequencing was PBMCs or T cells enriched from blood (not recorded which). This sequence originates from a woman between 40 and 55 years old with acute COVID-19.

The CDR3 sequence is CASSLIGQGGPEAFF. CDR3 nucleotide sequence: TGCGCCAGCAGCTTGATCGGACAGGGGGGTCCCGAAGCTTTCTTT. The chain carries TRBV5-1 and TRBJ1-1, with 10 bases fitting TRBD1. Germline CDR1 and CDR2: SGHRS and YFSETQ. V lost 1 base and J lost 8; bases outside the gene matches: 8. CDR3 size: 15 residues.